One T cell receptor (beta chain) is described in this entry. This record belongs to a study of shared clonotypes between healthy human individuals. Clones were sequenced by immunoSEQ multiplex PCR, and TCRdb holds only the in-frame ones, with some missing. The sample holds approximately 740,000 clones, about 74% seen once. There are 12 residues in the CDR3. The V gene's germline CDR1 is PRHDT and CDR2 FYEKMQ (reference sequence). The V end was cut by 6 bases, the J end by 9 bases, with 12 bases between. The genes are TRBV13 and TRBJ2-1; a possible D gene is TRBD2 (5 bases). The sequence was collected from a woman aged 30 to 39 in good health. The material sequenced was memory CD4+ T cells sorted from blood. Subset denoted: CD45RA-negative fraction. The CDR3 DNA sequence: TGTGCCAGCAGGGGAACTAGTAGTGAGCAGTTCTTC. It specifies CASRGTSSEQFF.